This TCR beta chain is drawn from a study of cytomegalovirus exposure and HLA in healthy donors. 13 Jbeta primers and 60 Vbeta primers were used for the PCR. Original methodology: A later analysis tallied 80 million or so unique TCR beta chains, approximately 11 million of them shared. The table came from immunoSEQ multiplex PCR; TCRdb's copy has only in-frame clones and leaves some out. Clone size and V and J calls were adopted from that table, with D and trimming inferred from the DNA. The table has more than 120,000 clones, approximately 79% seen once; the top ten hold less than 3%. Points from the study as a whole: Only CMV serostatus was available as immune exposure information.

On this clone itself: Its matching antigen is unknown.

The CDR3 extends over 13 amino acids. Germline loops: CDR1 GTSNPN, CDR2 SVGIG (reference sequence). Sequenced: PBMCs. The origin of this receptor is a woman aged 25 to 39 in good health and CMV-seronegative. V and J are TRBV30 and TRBJ2-5; D ambiguous. The end of the DNA aligns better with TRBJ2-7, so the J call may be wrong. This CDR3 is CAWSFGSPYEQYF. CDR3 nucleotide sequence: TGTGCCTGGAGTTTCGGTTCCCCCTACGAGCAGTACTTC.